This T cell receptor (beta chain) emerged from a study of shared clonotypes between healthy human individuals. Overall study: Per-donor plates numbered three CD4 naive, three CD4 memory, two CD8 naive and one CD8 memory. Study-wide results and limits: Measured sharing among donors was expected to vary with sequencing depth. The study generally estimated greater richness for naive than memory subsets.

The CDR3 contains 15 residues. Deletions cut 0 bases from V and 2 bases from J, with 11 bases between. Looked up from germline, CDR1 is SGHNT and CDR2 is YYREEE (reference sequence). Authors' analysis steps: ImmunoSEQ only sent back junction sequences with no quality scores, so filtering was done differently. Here immunoSEQ multiplex PCR was the method, and the copy in TCRdb shows in-frame clones only, minus some. V, J and clone size were drawn from that table, and D and trimming were deduced from the DNA. The table includes fewer than 2.5 million clones, 80% to 95% detected once. Comment on this clone: The antigen is undetermined.

The sequenced material came from naive CD4+ T cells from PBMCs. Stated subset: CD45RA+ positively selected. The J gene is TRBJ2-5, the V gene TRBV5-4, with D possibly TRBD2 on 5 matching bases. The source is a man aged 18 to 29 in good health. Some clones in this sample may be carry-over from other donors' samples. This CDR3 is CASSLGPGYQETQYF. The CDR3 nucleotides are TGTGCCAGCAGCTTGGGGCCGGGATATCAAGAGACCCAGTACTTC.